This T cell receptor beta chain was sequenced during a study of human T cells and chemical hapten exposure. Findings and limits, study-wide: Relative to controls, expanded TCRs formed significantly more large CDR3 similarity clusters.

The CDR3 runs 14 residues. Trimming stripped 5 bases from V and 8 bases from J, with 18 bases between. MiXCR, applied by TCRdb to the RACE reads, yields one record per CDR3 protein. The sample consists of roughly 380,000 distinct CDR3 sequences, more than 4.5% of them appearing once. This clonotype was found many times. The antigen is unknown. The time point here: patch test 1, 2 weeks after DPC sensitization. Treatment indicated: therapeutic diphenylcyclopropenone sensitization with weekly scalp DPC. The authors extracted total RNA from unfractionated whole blood. Sequenced material: whole blood, taken in connection with sensitization to the hapten diphenylcyclopropenone (DPC). V usage is TRBV12-3 or TRBV12-4 and J usage is TRBJ1-2; D remains unclear. This TCR came from a woman aged 45-59 years with alopecia areata. Some clones in this sample may be carry-over from other donors' samples. The CDR3: CASSQSTAALGYTF. The CDR3 nucleotides read TGTGCCAGCAGTCAATCGACGGCTGCTTTGGGCTACACCTTC.